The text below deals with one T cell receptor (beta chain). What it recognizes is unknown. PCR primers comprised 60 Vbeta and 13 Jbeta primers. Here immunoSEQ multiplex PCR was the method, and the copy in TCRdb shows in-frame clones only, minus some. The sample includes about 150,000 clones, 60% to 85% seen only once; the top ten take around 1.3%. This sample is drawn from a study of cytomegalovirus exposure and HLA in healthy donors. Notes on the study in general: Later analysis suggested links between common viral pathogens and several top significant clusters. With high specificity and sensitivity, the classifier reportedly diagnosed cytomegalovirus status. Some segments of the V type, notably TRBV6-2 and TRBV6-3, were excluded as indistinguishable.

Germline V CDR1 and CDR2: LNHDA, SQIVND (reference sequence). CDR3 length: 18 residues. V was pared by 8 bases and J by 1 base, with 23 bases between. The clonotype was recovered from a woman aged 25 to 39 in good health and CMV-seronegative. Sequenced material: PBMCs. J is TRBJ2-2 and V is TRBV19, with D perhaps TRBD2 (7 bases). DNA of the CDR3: TGTGCCAGTTCCATGCTGGCGGGGGACACACGGAACACCGGGGAGCTGTTTTTT. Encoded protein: CASSMLAGDTRNTGELFF.